Each of the 3 T cell receptor beta chains below was sequenced from the same sample in a study of T cells in Graves' hyperthyroidism and ophthalmopathy. Researchers amplified the TCR beta CDR3 regions from RNA transcripts. HTBI primers were employed in a first-round RT-PCR of the TCR CDR3. TCRdb independently ran MiXCR on the multiplex PCR reads; one entry per CDR3 protein. The data hold 500,000 to 700,000 distinct CDR3 sequences, with around 17% observed a single time. The specimen was blood. These TCRs come from a woman under 30 with Graves' hyperthyroidism.

This clonotype has at least ten counts. The chain joins TRBV11-2 to TRBJ2-5; no reliable D call. With 6 bases removed from V and 2 bases from J, the gap between germline ends came to 7 bases. The germline V gene encodes CDR1 SGHAT and CDR2 FQNNGV. CDR3 length equals 12 residues. The CDR3 nucleotides are TGTGCCAGCAGTCATAATCAAGAGACCCAGTACTTC. This encodes CASSHNQETQYF.

This clonotype was seen more than once but under ten times. The chain recombines TRBV27 with TRBJ2-7; no firm D call. The CDR3 has 13 residues. The germline gives CDR1 MNHEY, CDR2 SMNVEV (reference sequence). V dropped 3 bases and J dropped 3 bases, with 9 bases sitting between them. This chain's CDR3 is CASSFGPLYEQYF. The DNA for the CDR3 is TGTGCCAGCAGTTTCGGACCCCTCTACGAGCAGTACTTC.

This clonotype has a handful of counts. The gene calls are TRBV11-3 and TRBJ2-2; either TRBD1 or TRBD2 may fit D (5 bases each). Germline V gene data show CDR1 as SGHNT and CDR2 as YENEEA. The CDR3 is made up of 16 amino acids. V lost 0 bases and J lost 4, with 12 bases in between. CDR3 region: CASSLDNWDGTGELFF. The CDR3 bases are TGTGCCAGCAGCTTAGATAACTGGGACGGCACCGGGGAGCTGTTTTTT.